These 23 T cell receptor beta chains share one sample of origin, sequenced in a study of Graves' ophthalmopathy and Graves' hyperthyroidism. Amplifying from RNA transcripts, the study obtained TCR beta CDR3 regions. In the first round, RT-PCR was carried out with HTBI primers, and a multiplex PCR formed the second round. Using its own MiXCR run on the multiplex PCR reads, TCRdb lists one record per CDR3 protein. The sample carries some 1.1 million distinct CDR3 sequences, 35% to 40% recorded once. The source material was peripheral blood or thyroid tissue (not recorded which). These receptors were taken from an adult man with Graves' hyperthyroidism.

This clonotype was observed a handful of times. This chain uses TRBV27 with TRBJ1-1; 7 bases are shared with TRBD1. The CDR3 spans 13 residues. After removal of 6 bases from V and 7 bases from J, the junction contained 8 bases not matched to a gene. The germline V gene encodes CDR1 MNHEY and CDR2 SMNVEV (reference sequence). The chain's CDR3 is CASRETGEDEAFF. In DNA, the CDR3 is TGTGCCAGCAGGGAAACAGGGGAAGATGAAGCTTTCTTT.

This clonotype was detected many times. The gene calls are TRBV20-1 and TRBJ2-7, with TRBD2 identical over 14 bases. V trimming: 8 bases; J trimming: 2 bases; junction bases outside the gene matches: 8. This CDR3 comprises 15 residues. Per germline, CDR1 DFQATT and CDR2 SNEGSKA (reference sequence). For the CDR3, the DNA is TGCAGTCCCGGGACTAGCGGGGGAATAACCTACGAGCAGTACTTC. Translated: CSPGTSGGITYEQYF.

This clonotype has a single count. The gene calls are TRBV7-9 and TRBJ2-3, with no clear D. From germline, CDR1 is SEHNR and CDR2 FQNEAQ (reference sequence). V was pared by 5 bases and J by 4 bases, with 13 bases between. The CDR3 runs 14 residues. The CDR3 region is CASSKRIRSDTQYF. CDR3 coding DNA: TGTGCCAGCAGCAAACGAATCCGGTCAGATACGCAGTATTTT.

This clonotype has a count of ten or more. CDR3 DNA sequence: TGCAGTGCCGCCAGGAGTTTGGGGCCCCAGCATTTT. It yields the protein CSAARSLGPQHF. The V and J genes are TRBV20-1 and TRBJ1-5; the D is unclear. The V end was cut by 6 bases, the J end by 9 bases, with 15 bases between. Per germline, CDR1 DFQATT and CDR2 SNEGSKA (reference sequence). This CDR3 contains 12 residues.

The chain links TRBV7-8 to TRBJ2-7, with TRBD2 matching over 8 bases. From germline, CDR1 is SGHVS and CDR2 FQNEAQ. The CDR3 contains 16 residues. V lost 2 bases, J lost 5 bases, and 11 bases stayed unmatched. The CDR3 DNA reads TGTGCCAGCAGCTTAAGGACTGGGCGGGGGGACAACGAGCAGTACTTC. It codes for CASSLRTGRGDNEQYF.

The rearrangement joins TRBV29-1 to TRBJ1-4; 8 bases align to TRBD1. V lost 3 bases, J lost 11 bases, and 29 bases stayed unmatched. The CDR3 sequence is 20 residues long. From germline, CDR1 is SQVTM and CDR2 ANQGSEA. Written as DNA, the CDR3 is TGCAGCGTTGATACTATCTACCGGACAGGGATGAACACTGAATCGAGGAAACTGTTTTTT. Its protein is CSVDTIYRTGMNTESRKLFF.

The rearrangement joins TRBV30 to TRBJ2-5; the D is unclear. The CDR3 covers 12 residues. In germline, CDR1 is GTSNPN, CDR2 SVGIG (reference sequence). Trimming took off 3 bases at V and 7 bases at J, with 12 bases between the two ends. The CDR3 is CAWRGLHPTQYF. CDR3 sequence (DNA): TGTGCCTGGAGGGGTCTTCATCCGACCCAGTACTTC.

This clonotype has only a few counts. This rearrangement joins TRBV25-1 to TRBJ1-5; D might be TRBD1 (5 bases). V was shortened by 3 bases and J by 2 bases, with 11 bases between the two germline ends. Looked up from germline, CDR1 is MGHDK and CDR2 is SYGVNS. CDR3 length equals 15 residues. CDR3 sequence: CASSDSQGRNQPQHF. CDR3 DNA sequence: TGTGCCAGCAGTGACAGCCAGGGCCGCAATCAGCCCCAGCATTTT.

The chain uses TRBV29-1 and TRBJ1-1; 10 nucleotides align to TRBD1. Germline lookup yields CDR1 SQVTM and CDR2 ANQGSEA. This CDR3 is built from 15 residues. For the CDR3, the DNA is TGCAGTTACCGGCCTCCGGGACAGGGGTTCACTGAAGCTTTCTTT. Protein product: CSYRPPGQGFTEAFF.

In regard to this clonotype: Here the CDR3 omits its conserved ending phenylalanine or tryptophan, so a read error is the likely source. This sequence joins TRBV6-6 and TRBJ2-5; D gene ambiguous. The CDR3 loop spans 12 amino acids. From germline, CDR1 is MNHNY and CDR2 SVGAGI (reference sequence). Trimming took 6 bases from V and 5 from J, leaving 10 bases between them. CDR3 DNA sequence: TGTGCCAGCAGCCCCTCGACCGAGACCCAGTACATC. Translation gives CASSPSTETQYI.

This clonotype was counted ten times or more. The genes are TRBV5-5 and TRBJ1-1, with a possible D match to TRBD1 (6 bases). V shed 1 base and J shed 0 bases, with 10 bases lying between them. CDR3 length: 15 residues. Germline CDR1 and CDR2: SGHKS and YYEKEE (reference sequence). The CDR3 DNA reads TGTGCCAGCAGCTTGTATTCAGGGGTGAACACTGAAGCTTTCTTT. Residues: CASSLYSGVNTEAFF. Full variable domain (missing parts from reference TRBV5-5 and TRBJ1-1): DAGVTQSPTHLIKTRGQQVTLRCSPISGHKSVSWYQQVLGQGPQFIFQYYEKEERGRGNFPDRFSARQFPNYSSELNVNALLLGDSALYLCASSLYSGVNTEAFFGQGTRLTVV.

This clonotype has more than one count but fewer than ten. The J gene is TRBJ2-7, the V gene TRBV19, with D perhaps given as TRBD1 or TRBD2 (5 bases each). The CDR3 covers 13 residues. V shed 3 bases and J shed 2 bases, with 8 bases lying between them. CDR1 is LNHDA, CDR2 SQIVND, per germline (reference sequence). The CDR3 is CASSMGETYEQYF. The CDR3 region has the DNA TGTGCCAGTAGTATGGGGGAGACCTACGAGCAGTACTTC.

The V and J genes are TRBV5-1 and TRBJ2-3, with TRBD2 identical over 14 bases. V shed 3 bases, J shed 11 bases, and the junction held 5 bases outside the gene matches. The CDR3 runs to 14 residues. The V gene's germline CDR1 is SGHRS and CDR2 YFSETQ. The chain's CDR3 is CASSSGTSGGRQYF. In DNA form, the CDR3 reads TGCGCCAGCAGCTCCGGGACTAGCGGGGGCAGGCAGTATTTT.

The chain employs TRBV7-9 and TRBJ2-7; tentatively, D is TRBD1 (5 bases). The V end was cut by 3 bases, the J end by 4 bases, with 13 bases between. CDR1 SEHNR and CDR2 FQNEAQ come from the germline V gene (reference sequence). The CDR3 totals 14 residues. The CDR3 DNA follows: TGTGCCAGCAGCTTCTCCCAGGGTAGATACGAGCAGTACTTC. This sequence encodes CASSFSQGRYEQYF.

This clonotype occurred many times. This rearrangement joins TRBV19 to TRBJ1-2; 7 bases line up with TRBD1. Germline CDR1 LNHDA, CDR2 SQIVND (reference sequence). This CDR3 comprises 13 residues. The J segment lost 2 bases and the V segment lost 6 bases, leaving 3 bases of the junction unmatched. The CDR3 DNA is TGTGCCAGTAGAGACAGGGAGAACTATGGCTACACCTTC. Translation: CASRDRENYGYTF.

The chain employs TRBV7-2 and TRBJ1-4; D gene uncertain. The germline gives CDR1 SGHTA, CDR2 FQGNSA. The CDR3 runs to 15 residues. V gave up 5 bases and J gave up 0 bases, with 10 bases separating them. CDR3 region: CASSLAASTNEKLFF. CDR3 nucleotides: TGTGCCAGCAGCCTCGCGGCTTCAACTAATGAAAAACTGTTTTTT. The variable domain in full, completed from reference TRBV7-2 and TRBJ1-4, reads GAGVSQSPSNKVTEKGKDVELRCDPISGHTALYWYRQSLGQGLEFLIYFQGNSAPDKSGLPSDRFSAERTGGSVSTLTIQRTQQEDSAVYLCASSLAASTNEKLFFGSGTQLSVL.

This clonotype has only a few counts. Sequence at one end of the junction differs from germline and may be a read error. V and J are TRBV5-1 and TRBJ1-2; D call uncertain. The CDR3 sequence is 14 residues long. Looked up from germline, CDR1 is SGHRS and CDR2 is YFSETQ. This CDR3 reads CASSLEVLNYGYTF. The DNA of the CDR3 is TGTGCCAGCAGCTTGGAAGTTTTAAACTATGGCTACACCTTC. Full variable domain (rest looked up from reference TRBV5-1 and TRBJ1-2): KAGVTQTPRYLIKTRGQQVTLSCSPISGHRSVSWYQQTPGQGLQFLFEYFSETQRNKGNFPGRFSGRQFSNSRSEMNVSTLELGDSALYLCASSLEVLNYGYTFGSGTRLTVV.

As to this clonotype: A much larger clone sits a single nucleotide away, making a read error possible. The rearrangement joins TRBV7-3 to TRBJ1-1; D ambiguous. Germline V gene sequence: CDR1 SGHTA, CDR2 FQGTGA. The CDR3 consists of 16 residues. DNA for the CDR3: TGTGCCCGCAGCCAACAGCCCCGTCTGGGAATGGATGGAGCTTTCTTT. This translates into CARSQQPRLGMDGAFF.

This clonotype came up many times. The chain couples TRBV7-8 to TRBJ2-7; D is unclear. The V end lost 1 base, the J end lost 6 bases, and 7 bases lay between the germline ends. CDR3 length: 12 residues. CDR1 SGHVS and CDR2 FQNEAQ come from the germline V gene. CDR3 in amino acids: CASSLGVPEQYF. DNA for the CDR3: TGTGCCAGCAGCTTAGGGGTTCCCGAGCAGTACTTC.

This clonotype has ten or more counts. The chain uses TRBV7-9 and TRBJ2-2; 11 nucleotides align to TRBD1. The CDR3 is 15 amino acids. Germline assignment: CDR1 SEHNR and CDR2 FQNEAQ (reference sequence). The ends lost 5 bases at V and 6 bases at J; junction bases unmatched: 5. The CDR3 region has the DNA TGTGCCAGCAGCAGGACAGGGGGCGCCCCCGGGGAGCTGTTTTTT. Its translation is CASSRTGGAPGELFF.

The chain links TRBV9 to TRBJ2-2; D is ambiguous. The CDR3 totals 15 residues. Trimming took 0 bases from V and 0 from J, leaving 6 bases between them. CDR1 SGDLS and CDR2 YYNGEE come from the germline V gene. CDR3 nucleotides: TGTGCCAGCAGCGTAGCCAGTTCGAACACCGGGGAGCTGTTTTTT. Its translation: CASSVASSNTGELFF. Full variable domain (outside the CDR3, taken from reference TRBV9 and TRBJ2-2): DSGVTQTPKHLITATGQRVTLRCSPRSGDLSVYWYQQSLDQGLQFLIQYYNGEERAKGNILERFSAQQFPDLHSELNLSSLELGDSALYFCASSVASSNTGELFFGEGSRLTVL.

The V and J genes are TRBV25-1 and TRBJ1-6; no clear D gene. Trimming took 4 bases from V and 8 from J, leaving 9 bases between them. The CDR3 contains 13 residues. CDR1 is MGHDK and CDR2 is SYGVNS in the germline V gene. The CDR3 loop reads CASSAIGDSPLHF. CDR3 coding DNA: TGTGCCAGCAGTGCTATCGGGGATTCACCCCTCCACTTT.

This clonotype appeared a few times. This rearrangement joins TRBV6-1 to TRBJ2-7; 14 positions match TRBD2. Trimming removed 5 bases from V and 4 bases from J; junction bases left unmatched: 7. The CDR3 runs to 16 residues. Germline V lookup: CDR1 MNHNS, CDR2 SASEGT. CDR3 sequence (DNA): TGTGCCAGCAGTTACTCGGGACTAGCGGGAGTTTACGAGCAGTACTTC. Encoded protein: CASSYSGLAGVYEQYF.